These T cell receptor beta chains were read from a single sample in a study of CD8 T cells in Susac syndrome. TCRdb analysed the immunoSEQ multiplex PCR reads with MiXCR anew, one entry per CDR3 protein. The table shows about 300,000 distinct CDR3 sequences, with about 85% occurring only once. The sample was CD8+ T cells from PBMCs. The source of these receptors is a human donor with multiple sclerosis. The CDR3 runs from the conserved cysteine through the conserved F or W. The D gene is left open where the match is weak. The size entry is marked missing in some rows and otherwise reads once, few, many or a size class.

TRBJ1-1 | TRBV5-1 | NA | NA | TGCGCCAGCAGCTTTCTCTCGGGGACTGAAGCTTTCTTT | CASSFLSGTEAFF
TRBJ1-1 | TRBV9 | NA | NA | TGTGCCAGCAGCGTAGTCCACCCTGTGGGGGGGAACACTGAAGCTTTCTTT | CASSVVHPVGGNTEAFF
TRBJ1-5 | TRBV27 | NA | once | TGTGCCAGCAGTTTAGGCGGGAGGGTTCAGCCCCAGCATTTT | CASSLGGRVQPQHF
TRBJ2-5 | TRBV9 | TRBD2 | NA | TGTGCCAGCAGCTTTGGGGCTAGCGGGAGGGCCGAAGAGACCCAGTACTTC | CASSFGASGRAEETQYF
TRBJ2-1 | TRBV6-1 | TRBD2 | NA | TGTGCCACCATGGGACTAGCCTACAATGAGCAGTTCTTC | CATMGLAYNEQFF
TRBJ2-2 | TRBV19 | NA | NA | TGTGCCAGCGGATTCGGGGAGCTGTTTTTT | CASGFGELFF
TRBJ1-2 | TRBV10-3 | TRBD1 | NA | TGTGCCACGGACAGGGGTCAAGGCTACACCTTC | CATDRGQGYTF
TRBJ2-5 | TRBV7-9 | NA | NA | TGTGCCAGCAGCCCGGGCGGGGAGGAGACCCAGTACTTC | CASSPGGEETQYF
TRBJ2-3 | TRBV27 | TRBD2 | NA | TGTGCCAGCAGTCCGGGACTAGCGGGAGTTCTTTGGACAGATACGCAGTATTTT | CASSPGLAGVLWTDTQYF
TRBJ2-2 | TRBV6-6 | TRBD2 | NA | TGTGCCAGCAGTCACGGGGGGGTCACCGGGGAGCTGTTTTTT | CASSHGGVTGELFF
TRBJ1-4 | TRBV3-1 | TRBD1 | NA | TGTGCCAGCAGCCAAGAGGAGGGGGCGCTGAGAAAAAAACTGTTTTTT | CASSQEEGALRKKLFF
TRBJ2-7 | TRBV5-6 | TRBD2 | few | TGTGCCAGCAGCTCCGGGACTAGCGCTCACGAGCAGTACTTC | CASSSGTSAHEQYF
TRBJ2-7 | TRBV10-3 | NA | once | TGTGCCATCAGTACAGGGGGAGGGCTCTACGAGCAGTACTTC | CAISTGGGLYEQYF
TRBJ2-1 | TRBV7-9 | TRBD2 | NA | TGTGCCAGCAGCTTTAAAACTAGCGGGAGGGATGAGCAGTTCTTC | CASSFKTSGRDEQFF